This T cell receptor (beta chain) was sequenced in a study of blood T cell repertoires in COVID-19. Study information: PBMCs, B-cell-depleted T cells, or T cells were the source of the cDNA or gDNA that made up the material.

The CDR3 loop spans 12 amino acids. The ends were cut back, 5 bases at V and 6 bases at J, with 11 bases in the middle. Per the germline V gene, CDR1 is LNHDA and CDR2 is SQIVND (reference sequence). Sequencing used immunoSEQ multiplex PCR; TCRdb keeps in-frame clones, though not all of them. The top ten hold roughly 1.4% of the sample, which has over 350,000 clones, around 86% seen once. The chain joins TRBV19 to TRBJ2-7; tentatively, D is TRBD1 (6 bases). The sample comprised peripheral blood. This TCR came from a woman aged 25 to 39 with active or convalescent COVID-19. Written as DNA, the CDR3 is TGTGCCAGTAGTGCACAGGGAGCCGAGCAGTACTTC. Translation gives CASSAQGAEQYF.